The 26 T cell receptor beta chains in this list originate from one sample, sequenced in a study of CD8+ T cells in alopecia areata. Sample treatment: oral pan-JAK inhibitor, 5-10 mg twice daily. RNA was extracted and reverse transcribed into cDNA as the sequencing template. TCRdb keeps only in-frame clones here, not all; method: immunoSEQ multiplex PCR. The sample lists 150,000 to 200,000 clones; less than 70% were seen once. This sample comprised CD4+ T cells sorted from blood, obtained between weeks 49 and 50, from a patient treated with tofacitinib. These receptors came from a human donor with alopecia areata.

CDR3 region: CASSPAGGIHNEQFF. The CDR3 DNA sequence: TGTGCCAGCTCACCTGCAGGGGGCATCCACAATGAGCAGTTCTTC. The V call is TRBV18, the J call TRBJ2-1; 8 positions match TRBD1. V lost 3 bases and J lost 5; bases outside the gene matches: 6. The CDR3 extends over 15 amino acids. Germline CDR1 is KGHSH and CDR2 is LQKENI.

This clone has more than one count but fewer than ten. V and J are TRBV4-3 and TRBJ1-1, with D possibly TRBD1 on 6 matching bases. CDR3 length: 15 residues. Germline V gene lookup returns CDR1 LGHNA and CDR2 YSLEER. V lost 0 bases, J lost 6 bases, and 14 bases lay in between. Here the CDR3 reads CASSQEGAVPSEAFF. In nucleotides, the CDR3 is TGCGCCAGCAGCCAAGAGGGGGCGGTGCCCTCTGAAGCTTTCTTT.

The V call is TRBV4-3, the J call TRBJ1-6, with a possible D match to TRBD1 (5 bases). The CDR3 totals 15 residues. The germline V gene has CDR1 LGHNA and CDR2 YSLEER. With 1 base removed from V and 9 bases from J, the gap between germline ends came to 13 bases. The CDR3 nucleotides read TGCGCCAGCAGCCAAGCGGAGACAGTTACTTCACCCCTCCACTTT. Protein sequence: CASSQAETVTSPLHF.

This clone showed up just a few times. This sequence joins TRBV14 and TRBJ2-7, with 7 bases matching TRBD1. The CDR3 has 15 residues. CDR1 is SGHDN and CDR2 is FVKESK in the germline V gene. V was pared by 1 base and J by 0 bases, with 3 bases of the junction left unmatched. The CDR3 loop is CASSQGTGSSYEQYF. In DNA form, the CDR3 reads TGTGCCAGCAGCCAAGGGACAGGATCCTCCTACGAGCAGTACTTC.

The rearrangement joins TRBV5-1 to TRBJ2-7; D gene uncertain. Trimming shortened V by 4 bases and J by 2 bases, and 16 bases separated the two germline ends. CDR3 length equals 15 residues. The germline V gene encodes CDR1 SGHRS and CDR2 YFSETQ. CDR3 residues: CASSGGVRQPYEQYF. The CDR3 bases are TGCGCCAGCAGCGGTGGGGTCCGGCAACCCTACGAGCAGTACTTC.

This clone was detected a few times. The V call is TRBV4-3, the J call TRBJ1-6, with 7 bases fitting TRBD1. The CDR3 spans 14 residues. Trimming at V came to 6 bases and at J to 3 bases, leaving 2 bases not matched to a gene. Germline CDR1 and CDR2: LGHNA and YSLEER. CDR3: CASRQGSYNSPLHF. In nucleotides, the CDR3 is TGCGCCAGCAGACAGGGGAGCTATAATTCACCCCTCCACTTT.

CDR3 in amino acids: CASSPRGIGETQYF. CDR3 nucleotides: TGTGCCAGCAGCCCCCGCGGTATTGGAGAGACCCAGTACTTC. V usage is TRBV9 and J usage is TRBJ2-5, with D uncertain. Germline assignment: CDR1 SGDLS and CDR2 YYNGEE. Trimming removed 4 bases at V and 4 bases at J, with 14 bases between. CDR3 length: 14 residues.

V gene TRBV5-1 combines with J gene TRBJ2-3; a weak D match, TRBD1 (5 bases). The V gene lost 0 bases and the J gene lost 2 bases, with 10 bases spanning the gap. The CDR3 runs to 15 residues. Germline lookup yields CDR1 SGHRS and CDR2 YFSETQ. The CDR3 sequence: CASSLGGKSTDTQYF. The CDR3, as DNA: TGCGCCAGCAGCTTGGGGGGCAAATCCACAGATACGCAGTATTTT.

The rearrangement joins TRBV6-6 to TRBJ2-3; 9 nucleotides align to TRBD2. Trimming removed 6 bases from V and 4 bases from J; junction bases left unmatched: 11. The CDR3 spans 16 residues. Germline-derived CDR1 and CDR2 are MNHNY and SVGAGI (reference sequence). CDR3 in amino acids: CASRSPGLAGSDTQYF. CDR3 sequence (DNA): TGTGCCAGCAGGTCACCGGGACTAGCAGGATCAGATACGCAGTATTTT.

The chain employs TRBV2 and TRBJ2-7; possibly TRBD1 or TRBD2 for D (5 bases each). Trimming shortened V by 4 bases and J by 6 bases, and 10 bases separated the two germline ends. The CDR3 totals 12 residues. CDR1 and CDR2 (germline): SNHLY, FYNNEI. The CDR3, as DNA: TGTGCCAGCAGTGGTTTCGGGGCCGAGCAGTACTTC. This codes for CASSGFGAEQYF.

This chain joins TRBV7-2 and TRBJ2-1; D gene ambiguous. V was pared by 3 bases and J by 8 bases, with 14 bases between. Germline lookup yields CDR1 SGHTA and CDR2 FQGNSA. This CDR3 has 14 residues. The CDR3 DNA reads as TGTGCCAGCAGCTTTTACTCCGCGATGGATGAGCAGTTCTTC. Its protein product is CASSFYSAMDEQFF.

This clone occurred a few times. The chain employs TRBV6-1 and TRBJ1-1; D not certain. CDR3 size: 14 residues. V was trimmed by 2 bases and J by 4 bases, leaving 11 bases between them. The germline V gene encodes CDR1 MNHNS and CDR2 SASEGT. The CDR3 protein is CASSELPTGTEAFF. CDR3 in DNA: TGTGCCAGCAGTGAACTTCCGACGGGCACTGAAGCTTTCTTT.

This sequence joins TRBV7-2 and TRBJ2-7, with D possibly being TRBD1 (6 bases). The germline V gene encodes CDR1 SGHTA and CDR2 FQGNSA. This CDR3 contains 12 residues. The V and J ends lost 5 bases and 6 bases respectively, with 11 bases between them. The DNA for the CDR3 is TGTGCCAGCAGCCGACGGACAGCCGAGCAGTACTTC. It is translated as CASSRRTAEQYF.

CDR3 in amino acids: CASTSDKGKETQYF. The CDR3 DNA reads as TGTGCCAGCACTTCCGACAAGGGGAAGGAGACCCAGTACTTC. This chain links TRBV27 with TRBJ2-5, with a tentative D call TRBD1 (5 bases). Trimming removed 7 bases from V and 5 bases from J, with 17 bases in between. This CDR3 has 14 amino acids. In germline, CDR1 is MNHEY, CDR2 SMNVEV (reference sequence).

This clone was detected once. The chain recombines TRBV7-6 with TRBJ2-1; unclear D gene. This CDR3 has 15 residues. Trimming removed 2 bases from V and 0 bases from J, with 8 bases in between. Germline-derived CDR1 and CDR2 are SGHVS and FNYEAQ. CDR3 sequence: CASSLIVSSYNEQFF. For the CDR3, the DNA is TGTGCCAGCAGCTTAATCGTGAGCTCCTACAATGAGCAGTTCTTC.

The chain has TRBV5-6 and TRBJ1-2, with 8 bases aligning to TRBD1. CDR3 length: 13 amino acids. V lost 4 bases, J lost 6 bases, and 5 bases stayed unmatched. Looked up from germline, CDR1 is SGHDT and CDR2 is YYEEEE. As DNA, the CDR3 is TGTGCCAGCAGCCTCGGACAGGGTGATGGCTACACCTTC. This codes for CASSLGQGDGYTF. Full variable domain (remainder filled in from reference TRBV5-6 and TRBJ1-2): DAGVTQSPTHLIKTRGQQVTLRCSPKSGHDTVSWYQQALGQGPQFIFQYYEEEERQRGNFPDRFSGHQFPNYSSELNVNALLLGDSALYLCASSLGQGDGYTFGSGTRLTVV.

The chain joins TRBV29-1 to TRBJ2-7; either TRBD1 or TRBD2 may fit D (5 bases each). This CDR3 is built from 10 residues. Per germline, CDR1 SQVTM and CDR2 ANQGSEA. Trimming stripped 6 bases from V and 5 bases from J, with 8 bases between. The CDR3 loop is CSVRDHEQYF. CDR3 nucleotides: TGCAGCGTCAGGGACCACGAGCAGTACTTC.

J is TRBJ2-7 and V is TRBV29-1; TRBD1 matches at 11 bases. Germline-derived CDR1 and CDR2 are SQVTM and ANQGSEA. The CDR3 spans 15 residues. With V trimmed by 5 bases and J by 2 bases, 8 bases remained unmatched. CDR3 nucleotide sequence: TGCAGCGTTAAACATGGGGGACAGGGGGCCTACGAGCAGTACTTC. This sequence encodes CSVKHGGQGAYEQYF.

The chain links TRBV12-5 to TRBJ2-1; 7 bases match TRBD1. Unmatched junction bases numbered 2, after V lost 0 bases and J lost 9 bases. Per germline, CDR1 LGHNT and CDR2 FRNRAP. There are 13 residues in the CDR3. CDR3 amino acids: CASGLVQGREQFF. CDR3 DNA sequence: TGTGCTAGTGGTTTGGTACAGGGGCGTGAGCAGTTCTTC.

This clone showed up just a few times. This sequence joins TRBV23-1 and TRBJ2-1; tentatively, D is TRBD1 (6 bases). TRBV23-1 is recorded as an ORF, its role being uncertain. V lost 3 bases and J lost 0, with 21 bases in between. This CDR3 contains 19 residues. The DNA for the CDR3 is TGCGCCAGCAGTCATGTTTCCGGACAGCGGCCGAGCTCCTACAATGAGCAGTTCTTC. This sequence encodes CASSHVSGQRPSSYNEQFF.

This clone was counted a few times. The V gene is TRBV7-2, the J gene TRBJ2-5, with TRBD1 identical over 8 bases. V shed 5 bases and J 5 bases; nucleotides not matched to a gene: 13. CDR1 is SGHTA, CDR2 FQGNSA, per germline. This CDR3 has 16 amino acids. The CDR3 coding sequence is TGTGCCAGCAGCGTGGACTCAGGGGGCGGTGGGGAGACCCAGTACTTC. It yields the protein CASSVDSGGGGETQYF.

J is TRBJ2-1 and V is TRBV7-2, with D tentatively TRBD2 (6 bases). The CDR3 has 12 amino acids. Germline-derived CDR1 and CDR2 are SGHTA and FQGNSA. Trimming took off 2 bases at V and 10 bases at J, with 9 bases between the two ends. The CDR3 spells CASSLSLAEQFF. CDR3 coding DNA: TGTGCCAGCAGCTTATCCCTAGCGGAGCAGTTCTTC.

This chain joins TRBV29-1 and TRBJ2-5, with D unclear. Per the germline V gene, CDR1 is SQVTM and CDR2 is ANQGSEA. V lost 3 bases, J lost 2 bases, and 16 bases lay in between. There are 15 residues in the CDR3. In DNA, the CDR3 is TGCAGCGTTGATGTGCCGTGGCGGAAACAAGAGACCCAGTACTTC. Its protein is CSVDVPWRKQETQYF.

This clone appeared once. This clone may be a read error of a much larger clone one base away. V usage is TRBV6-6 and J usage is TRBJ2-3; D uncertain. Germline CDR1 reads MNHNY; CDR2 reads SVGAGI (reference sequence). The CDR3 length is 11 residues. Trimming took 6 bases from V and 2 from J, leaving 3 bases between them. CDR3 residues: CASSLTDTQYF. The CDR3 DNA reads TGTGCCAGCAGCCTCACAGATACGCAGTATTTT.

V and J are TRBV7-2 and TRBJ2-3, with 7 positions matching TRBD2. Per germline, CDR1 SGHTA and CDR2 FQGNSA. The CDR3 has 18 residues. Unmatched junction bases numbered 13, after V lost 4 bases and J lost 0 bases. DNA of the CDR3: TGTGCCAGCAGCTACCGTCCTAGCGGACCTACTAGCACAGATACGCAGTATTTT. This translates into CASSYRPSGPTSTDTQYF.

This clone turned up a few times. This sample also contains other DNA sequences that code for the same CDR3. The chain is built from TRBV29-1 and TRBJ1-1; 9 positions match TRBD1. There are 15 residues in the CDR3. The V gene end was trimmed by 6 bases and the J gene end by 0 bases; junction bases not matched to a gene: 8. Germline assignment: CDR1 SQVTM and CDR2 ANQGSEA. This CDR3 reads CSVEITGGLNTEAFF. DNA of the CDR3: TGCAGCGTCGAGATTACAGGGGGCTTGAACACTGAAGCTTTCTTT. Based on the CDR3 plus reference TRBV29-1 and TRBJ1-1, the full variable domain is SAVISQKPSRDICQRGTSLTIQCQVDSQVTMMFWYRQQPGQSLTLIATANQGSEATYESGFVIDKFPISRPNLTFSTLTVSNMSPEDSSIYLCSVEITGGLNTEAFFGQGTRLTVV.